This entry lists 6 T cell receptor beta chains sequenced from one sample in a study of shared clonotypes between healthy human individuals (dated by TCRdb to the early 2020s). The protocol used for the library was the immunoSEQ multiplex PCR assay. In its TCRdb copy, this immuneACCESS table keeps in-frame sequences only and misses some clones. Where compared with another copy, unresolved V genes explain less than half of these, and the others have no known cause. This sample has about 550,000 clones in its table, and nearly 97% of those were observed once. The ten biggest clones cover roughly 0.1% of the sample. CD8 naive samples were obtained by positive selection for CCR7 among CD45RO-negative cells, yielding a CD45RA+CCR7+ population from which TemRA cells were excluded. Sequenced: naive CD8+ T cells sorted from blood. According to the study, the label for this sample's cell subset or site signals: CD45RA+CCR7+. These receptors were collected from a woman aged 25 to 45 in good health.

The chain uses TRBV27 and TRBJ2-3, with D possibly matching TRBD1 (5 bases). Germline values: CDR1 MNHEY, CDR2 SMNVEV (reference sequence). The CDR3 sequence is 14 residues long. Trimming took off 2 bases at V and 6 bases at J, with 12 bases between the two ends. The CDR3 protein is CASSLGVQGDTQYF. CDR3 coding DNA: TGTGCCAGCAGTTTAGGGGTGCAGGGCGATACGCAGTATTTT.

The chain joins TRBV11-3 to TRBJ2-7; D unclear. The CDR3 loop spans 14 amino acids. V lost 5 bases and J lost 2, with 13 bases in between. The germline gives CDR1 SGHNT, CDR2 YENEEA. The DNA for the CDR3 is TGTGCCAGCAGCCTTCCCGACCGCCCCTACGAGCAGTACTTC. This gives the protein CASSLPDRPYEQYF.

The chain joins TRBV7-8 to TRBJ2-3, with 7 positions matching TRBD2. Per the germline V gene, CDR1 is SGHVS and CDR2 is FQNEAQ. There are 15 residues in the CDR3. After removal of 5 bases from V and 1 base from J, the junction contained 6 bases not matched to a gene. The CDR3: CASSQRTSRTDTQYF. The CDR3 DNA follows: TGTGCCAGCAGCCAACGGACTAGTCGCACAGATACGCAGTATTTT.

This chain uses TRBV5-6 with TRBJ2-7; D is undetermined. Germline CDR1 is SGHDT and CDR2 is YYEEEE. The CDR3 loop spans 12 amino acids. Trimming shortened V by 3 bases and J by 5 bases, and 9 bases separated the two germline ends. In DNA form, the CDR3 reads TGTGCCAGCAGCTACGGAGCCGACGAGCAGTACTTC. Amino acids: CASSYGADEQYF.

This clone was seen once. The genes are TRBV28 and TRBJ2-1, with a tentative D call TRBD2 (6 bases). Germline lookup yields CDR1 MDHEN and CDR2 SYDVKM. The CDR3 is 13 residues long. Between the trimmed V and J ends, which lost 7 bases and 7 bases, there was a span of 14 bases. CDR3 region: CASTTEEGNEQFF. CDR3 in DNA: TGTGCCAGCACCACCGAGGAGGGAAATGAGCAGTTCTTC.

The CDR3 loop reads CASSIDGSGLWRNTEAFF. CDR3 DNA sequence: TGTGCCAGTAGTATAGACGGCAGTGGGCTTTGGAGGAACACTGAAGCTTTCTTT. The rearrangement joins TRBV19 to TRBJ1-1; D gene uncertain. The CDR3 extends over 18 amino acids. The V and J ends lost 0 bases and 1 base respectively, with 18 bases between them. CDR1 and CDR2 (germline): LNHDA, SQIVND (reference sequence).